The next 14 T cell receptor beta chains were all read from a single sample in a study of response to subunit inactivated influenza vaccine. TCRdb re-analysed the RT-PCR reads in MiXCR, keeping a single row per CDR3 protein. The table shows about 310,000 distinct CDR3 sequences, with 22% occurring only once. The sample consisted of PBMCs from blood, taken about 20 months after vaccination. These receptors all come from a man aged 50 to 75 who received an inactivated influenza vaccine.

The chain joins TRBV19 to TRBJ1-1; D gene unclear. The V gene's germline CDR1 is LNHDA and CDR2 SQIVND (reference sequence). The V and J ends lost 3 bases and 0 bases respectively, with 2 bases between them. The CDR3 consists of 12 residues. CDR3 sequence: CASSMLNTEAFF. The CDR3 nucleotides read TGTGCCAGTAGTATGCTGAACACTGAAGCTTTCTTT.

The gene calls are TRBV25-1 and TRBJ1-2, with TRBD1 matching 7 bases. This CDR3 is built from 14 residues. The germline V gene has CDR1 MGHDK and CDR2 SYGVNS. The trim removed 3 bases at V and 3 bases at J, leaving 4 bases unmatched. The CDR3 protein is CASSETGSYYGYTF. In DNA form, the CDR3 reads TGTGCCAGCAGTGAGACAGGGTCTTACTATGGCTACACCTTC.

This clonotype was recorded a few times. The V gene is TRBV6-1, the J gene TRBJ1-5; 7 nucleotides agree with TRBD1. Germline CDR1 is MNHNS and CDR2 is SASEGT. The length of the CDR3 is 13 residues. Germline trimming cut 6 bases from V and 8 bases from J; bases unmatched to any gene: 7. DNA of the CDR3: TGTGCCAGCAGCTGGGACAGAGAAGAGCCCCAGCATTTT. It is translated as CASSWDREEPQHF.

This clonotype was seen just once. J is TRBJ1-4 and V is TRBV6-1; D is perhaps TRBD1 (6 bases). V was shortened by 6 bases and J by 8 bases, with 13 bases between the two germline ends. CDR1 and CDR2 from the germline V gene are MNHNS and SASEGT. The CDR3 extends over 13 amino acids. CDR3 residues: CASRTGPYEKLFF. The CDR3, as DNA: TGTGCCAGCAGAACAGGGCCCTACGAAAAACTGTTTTTT.

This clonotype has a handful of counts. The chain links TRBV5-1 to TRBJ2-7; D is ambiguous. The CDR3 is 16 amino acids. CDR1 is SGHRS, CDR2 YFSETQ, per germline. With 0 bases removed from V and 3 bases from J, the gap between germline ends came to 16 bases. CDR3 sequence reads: CASSLDAASHLYEQYF. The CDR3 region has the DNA TGCGCCAGCAGCTTGGACGCGGCCAGCCACCTCTACGAGCAGTACTTC.

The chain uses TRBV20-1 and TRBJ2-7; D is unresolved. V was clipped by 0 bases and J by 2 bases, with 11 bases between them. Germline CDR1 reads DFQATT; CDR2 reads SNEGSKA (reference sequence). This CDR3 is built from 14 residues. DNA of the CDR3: TGCAGTGCTAGAGATAGTCAGGCACCCTACGAGCAGTACTTC. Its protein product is CSARDSQAPYEQYF.

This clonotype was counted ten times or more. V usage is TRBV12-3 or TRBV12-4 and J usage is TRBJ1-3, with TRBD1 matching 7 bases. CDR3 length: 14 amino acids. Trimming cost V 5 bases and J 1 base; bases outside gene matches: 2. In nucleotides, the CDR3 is TGTGCCAGCAGTCCGACAGGGTCTGGAAACACCATATATTTT. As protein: CASSPTGSGNTIYF.

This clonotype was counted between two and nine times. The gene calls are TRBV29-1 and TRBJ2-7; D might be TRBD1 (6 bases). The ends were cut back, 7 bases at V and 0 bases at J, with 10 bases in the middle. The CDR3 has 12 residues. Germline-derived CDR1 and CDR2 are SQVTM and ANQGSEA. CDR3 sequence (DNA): TGCAGCGCTTGGACAGTCTCCTACGAGCAGTACTTC. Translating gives CSAWTVSYEQYF.

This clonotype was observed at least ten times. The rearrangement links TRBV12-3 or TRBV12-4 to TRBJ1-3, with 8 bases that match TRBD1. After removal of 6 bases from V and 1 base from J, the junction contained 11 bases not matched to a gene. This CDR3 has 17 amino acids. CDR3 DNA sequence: TGTGCCAGCAGCACAGGACAGGGAAAAGGGTCTGGAAACACCATATATTTT. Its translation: CASSTGQGKGSGNTIYF.

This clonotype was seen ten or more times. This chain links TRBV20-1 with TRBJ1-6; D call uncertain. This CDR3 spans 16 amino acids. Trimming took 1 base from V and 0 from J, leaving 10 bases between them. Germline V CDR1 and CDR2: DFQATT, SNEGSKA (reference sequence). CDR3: CSARGTRPSYNSPLHF. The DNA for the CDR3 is TGCAGTGCTAGAGGAACCCGACCCTCCTATAATTCACCCCTCCACTTT.

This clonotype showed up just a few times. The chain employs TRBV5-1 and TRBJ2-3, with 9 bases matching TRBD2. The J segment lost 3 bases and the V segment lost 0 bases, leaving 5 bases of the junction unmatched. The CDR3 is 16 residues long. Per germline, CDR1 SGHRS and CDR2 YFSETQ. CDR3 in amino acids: CASSLVGGGGTDTQYF. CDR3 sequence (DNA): TGCGCCAGCAGCTTGGTTGGCGGGGGGGGTACAGATACGCAGTATTTT.

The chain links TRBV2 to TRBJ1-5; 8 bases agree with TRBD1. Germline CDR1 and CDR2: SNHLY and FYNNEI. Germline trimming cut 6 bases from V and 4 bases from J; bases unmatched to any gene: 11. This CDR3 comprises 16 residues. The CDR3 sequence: CASSFSTGTGNQPQHF. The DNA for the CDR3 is TGTGCCAGCAGCTTCTCTACTGGGACAGGTAATCAGCCCCAGCATTTT.

For the CDR3, the DNA is TGTGCCAGCAGTTACCTCAACCGGGACAGGCGGAATCAGCCCCAGCATTTT. Amino acid sequence: CASSYLNRDRRNQPQHF. The chain combines TRBV6-2 or TRBV6-3 with TRBJ1-5, with 8 nucleotides matching TRBD1. CDR3 size: 17 residues. With V trimmed by 2 bases and J by 4 bases, 10 bases remained unmatched. The germline V gene encodes CDR1 MNHEY and CDR2 SVGEGT.

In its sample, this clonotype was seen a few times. Written as DNA, the CDR3 is TGTGCCAGCAGCCAAACGATGGGCTACACCTTC. Protein sequence: CASSQTMGYTF. J is TRBJ1-2 and V is TRBV3-1; D is undetermined. V gave up 2 bases and J gave up 8 bases, with 6 bases separating them. Germline CDR1 reads LGHDT; CDR2 reads YNNKEL (reference sequence). The CDR3 loop spans 11 amino acids.